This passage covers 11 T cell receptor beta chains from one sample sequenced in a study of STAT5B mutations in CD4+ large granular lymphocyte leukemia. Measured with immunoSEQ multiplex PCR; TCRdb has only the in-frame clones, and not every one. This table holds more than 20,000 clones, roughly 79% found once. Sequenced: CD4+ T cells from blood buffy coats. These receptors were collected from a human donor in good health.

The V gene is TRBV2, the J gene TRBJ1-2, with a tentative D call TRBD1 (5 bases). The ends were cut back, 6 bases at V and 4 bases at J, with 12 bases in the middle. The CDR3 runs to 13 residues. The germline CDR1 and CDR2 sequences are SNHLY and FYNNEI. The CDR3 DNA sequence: TGTGCCAGCAGGAGGTGGCAGGGCTATGGCTACACCTTC. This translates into CASRRWQGYGYTF.

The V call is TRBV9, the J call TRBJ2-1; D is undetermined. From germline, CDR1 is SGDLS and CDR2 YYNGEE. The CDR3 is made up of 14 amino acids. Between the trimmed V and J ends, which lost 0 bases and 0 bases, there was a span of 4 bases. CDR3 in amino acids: CASSVGSSYNEQFF. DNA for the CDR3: TGTGCCAGCAGCGTAGGAAGCTCCTACAATGAGCAGTTCTTC.

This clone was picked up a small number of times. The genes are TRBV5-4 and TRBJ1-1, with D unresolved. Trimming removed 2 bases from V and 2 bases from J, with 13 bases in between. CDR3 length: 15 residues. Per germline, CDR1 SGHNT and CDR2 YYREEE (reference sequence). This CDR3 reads CASSFEGRQNTEAFF. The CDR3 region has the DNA TGTGCCAGCAGCTTCGAGGGCCGACAAAACACTGAAGCTTTCTTT.

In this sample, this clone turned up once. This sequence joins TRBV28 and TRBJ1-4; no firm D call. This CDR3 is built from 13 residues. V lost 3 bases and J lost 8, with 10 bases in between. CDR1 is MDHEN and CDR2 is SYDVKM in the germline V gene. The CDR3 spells CASSFGLREKLFF. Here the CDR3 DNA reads TGTGCCAGCAGTTTTGGCTTGCGGGAAAAACTGTTTTTT.

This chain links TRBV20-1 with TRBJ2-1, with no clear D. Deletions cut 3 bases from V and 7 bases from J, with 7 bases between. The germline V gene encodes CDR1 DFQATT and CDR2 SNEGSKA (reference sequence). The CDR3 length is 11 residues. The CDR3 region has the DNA TGCAGTGCTAGTTCCGCGAATGAGCAGTTCTTC. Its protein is CSASSANEQFF.

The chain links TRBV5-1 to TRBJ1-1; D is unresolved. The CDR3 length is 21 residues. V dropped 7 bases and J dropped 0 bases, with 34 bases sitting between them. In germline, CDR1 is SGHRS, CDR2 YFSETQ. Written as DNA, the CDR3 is TGCGCCAGCCCGGGCCGTGGGGAGCCGGTTCCGCGCCGTGGGATGAACACTGAAGCTTTCTTT. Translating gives CASPGRGEPVPRRGMNTEAFF.

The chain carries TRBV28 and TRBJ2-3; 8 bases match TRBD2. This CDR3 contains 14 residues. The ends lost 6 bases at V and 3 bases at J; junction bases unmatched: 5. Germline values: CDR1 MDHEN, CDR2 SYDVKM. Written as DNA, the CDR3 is TGTGCCAGCAGCCCCCGGGGGGGGACAGATACGCAGTATTTT. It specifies CASSPRGGTDTQYF.

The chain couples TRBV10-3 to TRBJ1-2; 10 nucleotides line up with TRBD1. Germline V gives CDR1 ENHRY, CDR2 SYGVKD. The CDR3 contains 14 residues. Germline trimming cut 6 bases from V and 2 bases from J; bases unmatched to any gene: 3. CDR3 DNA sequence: TGTGCCATCAGCCTGGACAGGGGGAACTATGGCTACACCTTC. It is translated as CAISLDRGNYGYTF.

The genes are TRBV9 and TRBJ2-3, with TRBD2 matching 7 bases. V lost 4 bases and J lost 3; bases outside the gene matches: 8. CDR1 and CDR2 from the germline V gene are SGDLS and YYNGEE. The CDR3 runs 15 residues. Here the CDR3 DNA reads TGTGCCAGCAGCCGGTTAGCGGGTATAACAGATACGCAGTATTTT. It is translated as CASSRLAGITDTQYF.

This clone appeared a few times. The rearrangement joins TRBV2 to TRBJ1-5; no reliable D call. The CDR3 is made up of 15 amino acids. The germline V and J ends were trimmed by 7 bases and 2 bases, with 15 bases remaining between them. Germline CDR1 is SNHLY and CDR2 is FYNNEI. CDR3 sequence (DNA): TGTGCCAGCATGCTCGAAGGAGTCCGCAATCAGCCCCAGCATTTT. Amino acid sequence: CASMLEGVRNQPQHF.

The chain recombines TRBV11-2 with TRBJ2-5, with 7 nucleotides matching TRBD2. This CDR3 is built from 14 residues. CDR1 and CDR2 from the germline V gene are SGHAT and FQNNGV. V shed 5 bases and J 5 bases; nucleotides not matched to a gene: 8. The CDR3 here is CASSPGGDRETQYF. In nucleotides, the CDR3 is TGTGCCAGCAGCCCGGGGGGTGATCGGGAGACCCAGTACTTC.